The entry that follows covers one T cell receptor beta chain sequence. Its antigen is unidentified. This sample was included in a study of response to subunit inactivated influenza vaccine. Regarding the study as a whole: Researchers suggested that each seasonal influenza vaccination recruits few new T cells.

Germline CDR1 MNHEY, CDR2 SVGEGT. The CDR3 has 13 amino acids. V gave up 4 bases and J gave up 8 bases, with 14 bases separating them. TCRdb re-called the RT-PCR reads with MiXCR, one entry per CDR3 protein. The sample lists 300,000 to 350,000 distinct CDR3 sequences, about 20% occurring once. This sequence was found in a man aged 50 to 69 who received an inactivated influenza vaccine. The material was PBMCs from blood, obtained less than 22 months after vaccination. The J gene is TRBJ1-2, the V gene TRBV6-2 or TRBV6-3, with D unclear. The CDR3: CASSLRPLGGYTF. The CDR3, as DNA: TGTGCCAGCAGTTTAAGGCCCTTAGGCGGCTACACCTTC.